Shown below are 25 T cell receptor beta chains from a single sample sequenced in a study of OX40 agonist ivuxolimab in advanced cancers. Profiling relied on immunoSEQ multiplex PCR, and the TCRdb table lists in-frame clones only, not all of them. The sample has approximately 48,000 clones, roughly 80% seen once. The specimen comprised CD4+ or CD8+ T cells sorted from blood, sampled in a trial of the OX40 agonist ivuxolimab. The receptors were sampled from an adult with an advanced solid tumor such as melanoma, head and neck, liver or kidney cancer.

V usage is TRBV5-6 and J usage is TRBJ2-6; D may correspond to TRBD1 or TRBD2 (5 bases each). Trimming stripped 4 bases from V and 1 base from J, with 12 bases between. Germline CDR1 is SGHDT and CDR2 is YYEEEE. The CDR3 loop spans 16 amino acids. CDR3 amino acids: CASSPLGVSGANVLTF. The CDR3 DNA reads TGTGCCAGCAGCCCACTAGGGGTTTCTGGGGCCAACGTCCTGACTTTC.

In nucleotides, the CDR3 is TGTGCCAGCAGCTTAGACAGGGGAGTCACTGAAGCTTTCTTT. Translation: CASSLDRGVTEAFF. The chain couples TRBV5-4 to TRBJ1-1, with 8 bases that match TRBD1. The V segment lost 2 bases and the J segment 4 bases; nucleotides outside the gene matches: 4. Germline CDR1 and CDR2: SGHNT and YYREEE (reference sequence). The CDR3 covers 14 residues.

This rearrangement joins TRBV5-1 to TRBJ2-2, with 12 positions matching TRBD1. The length of the CDR3 is 14 residues. Losses at the gene ends were 3 bases for V and 10 bases for J; bases not matched to a gene: 4. In germline, CDR1 is SGHRS, CDR2 YFSETQ. The DNA of the CDR3 is TGCGCCAGCAGCTGGGGGACAGGGGGCGAGGAGCTGTTTTTT. The encoded protein is CASSWGTGGEELFF.

The rearrangement uses TRBV27 and TRBJ1-4; TRBD1 matches at 9 bases. V lost 2 bases, J lost 6 bases, and 7 bases stayed unmatched. There are 16 residues in the CDR3. In germline, CDR1 is MNHEY, CDR2 SMNVEV (reference sequence). In DNA, the CDR3 is TGTGCCAGCAGTTTACTCCCCCGGGACAGGGATGAAAAACTGTTTTTT. Translating gives CASSLLPRDRDEKLFF.

The V call is TRBV7-2, the J call TRBJ2-7, with 10 bases aligning to TRBD1. Germline V gene sequence: CDR1 SGHTA, CDR2 FQGNSA. V lost 0 bases and J lost 4; bases outside the gene matches: 3. There are 15 residues in the CDR3. CDR3 region: CASSLAPGQGYEQYF. The CDR3 nucleotides read TGTGCCAGCAGCTTAGCGCCGGGACAGGGGTACGAGCAGTACTTC. Based on the CDR3 plus reference TRBV7-2 and TRBJ2-7, the full variable domain is GAGVSQSPSNKVTEKGKDVELRCDPISGHTALYWYRQSLGQGLEFLIYFQGNSAPDKSGLPSDRFSAERTGGSVSTLTIQRTQQEDSAVYLCASSLAPGQGYEQYFGPGTRLTVT.

This clone was recorded a few times. The V gene is TRBV6-5, the J gene TRBJ1-1; unclear D gene. The germline gives CDR1 MNHEY, CDR2 SVGAGI. The ends were cut back, 1 base at V and 1 base at J, with 4 bases in the middle. This CDR3 has 13 amino acids. The CDR3 DNA reads TGTGCCAGCAGTTACTGGTCGAACACTGAAGCTTTCTTT. Amino acids: CASSYWSNTEAFF.

The DNA for the CDR3 is TGCGCCAGCAGCTTGGTGTCTCCCCAAGAGACCCAGTACTTC. Translation: CASSLVSPQETQYF. This chain connects TRBV5-1 to TRBJ2-5; D gene unclear. Germline V gene lookup returns CDR1 SGHRS and CDR2 YFSETQ. The V end was cut by 0 bases, the J end by 1 base, with 7 bases between. This CDR3 is 14 amino acids long.

This clone was found once. This CDR3 reads CSGVNTEAFF. The CDR3 DNA reads TGCAGCGGGGTGAACACTGAAGCTTTCTTT. V usage is TRBV29-1 and J usage is TRBJ1-1; no firm D call. The CDR3 length is 10 residues. The germline V gene has CDR1 SQVTM and CDR2 ANQGSEA. The V gene lost 7 bases and the J gene lost 0 bases, with 3 bases spanning the gap.

This rearrangement joins TRBV11-2 to TRBJ2-3; 10 nucleotides line up with TRBD2. Germline values: CDR1 SGHAT, CDR2 FQNNGV. The trim removed 6 bases at V and 4 bases at J, leaving 10 bases unmatched. The CDR3 consists of 16 residues. The CDR3 region is CASRPAGSGGADTQYF. CDR3 in DNA: TGTGCCAGCAGACCGGCCGGGAGCGGGGGGGCAGATACGCAGTATTTT. The variable domain in full, with the rest retrieved from reference TRBV11-2 and TRBJ2-3, is EAGVAQSPRYKIIEKRQSVAFWCNPISGHATLYWYQQILGQGPKLLIQFQNNGVVDDSQLPKDRFSAERLKGVDSTLKIQPAKLEDSAVYLCASRPAGSGGADTQYFGPGTRLTVL.

The rearrangement links TRBV2 to TRBJ2-7, with TRBD2 matching 14 bases. The length of the CDR3 is 16 residues. Germline V CDR1 and CDR2: SNHLY, FYNNEI. V lost 6 bases to trimming and J lost 7 bases; unmatched junction nucleotides: 11. CDR3 amino acids: CASSRTSGRPISEQYF. The CDR3 DNA follows: TGTGCCAGCAGCCGGACTAGCGGGAGGCCCATTTCGGAGCAGTACTTC.

V gene TRBV18 combines with J gene TRBJ1-3; no firm D call. From germline, CDR1 is KGHSH and CDR2 LQKENI. The CDR3 runs 17 residues. V lost 3 bases to trimming and J lost 2 bases, with 17 bases between them. This CDR3 is CASSPGVGPSTGNTIYF. The CDR3 DNA reads as TGTGCCAGCTCACCCGGGGTCGGACCCTCTACTGGAAACACCATATATTTT.

The chain joins TRBV10-3 to TRBJ1-5; maybe TRBD1 (5 bases). The germline V gene has CDR1 ENHRY and CDR2 SYGVKD. The germline V and J ends were trimmed by 8 bases and 5 bases, with 10 bases remaining between them. The CDR3 sequence is 12 residues long. The DNA for the CDR3 is TGTGCCATCGGACAAACAGATCAGCCCCAGCATTTT. Translation: CAIGQTDQPQHF.

This clone was picked up one time. The V gene is TRBV27, the J gene TRBJ1-5; D remains ambiguous. V was clipped by 7 bases and J by 4 bases, with 14 bases between them. Germline V CDR1 and CDR2: MNHEY, SMNVEV (reference sequence). This CDR3 contains 14 residues. DNA for the CDR3: TGTGCCAGCACTTCGGACGGTTTAAATCAGCCCCAGCATTTT. Translation gives CASTSDGLNQPQHF.

The chain is built from TRBV7-9 and TRBJ2-1, with D perhaps matching TRBD2 (8 bases). Per the germline V gene, CDR1 is SEHNR and CDR2 is FQNEAQ (reference sequence). The V end lost 5 bases, the J end lost 0 bases, and 17 bases lay between the germline ends. This CDR3 contains 17 residues. CDR3 bases: TGTGCCAGCAGCCCAGGGGGGACTAGGGCCTCCTACAATGAGCAGTTCTTC. Translated, it gives CASSPGGTRASYNEQFF.

This clone was found a few times. The chain joins TRBV2 to TRBJ1-4; possibly TRBD1 for D (5 bases). The V gene lost 4 bases and the J gene lost 6 bases, with 9 bases spanning the gap. The CDR3 covers 13 residues. Germline V gives CDR1 SNHLY, CDR2 FYNNEI. The CDR3 spells CASSGQGYEKLFF. The CDR3 coding sequence is TGTGCCAGCAGTGGGCAGGGCTATGAAAAACTGTTTTTT. The full variable domain, in which reference TRBV2 and TRBJ1-4 provide the parts outside the CDR3, is EPEVTQTPSHQVTQMGQEVILRCVPISNHLYFYWYRQILGQKVEFLVSFYNNEISEKSEIFDDQFSVERPDGSNFTLKIRSTKLEDSAMYFCASSGQGYEKLFFGSGTQLSVL.

The chain combines TRBV18 with TRBJ1-3; possibly TRBD1 for D (5 bases). The CDR3 has 14 amino acids. Trimming shortened V by 6 bases and J by 1 base, and 10 bases separated the two germline ends. In germline, CDR1 is KGHSH, CDR2 LQKENI. CDR3 bases: TGTGCCAGCTCGGGGGGACCGTCTGGAAACACCATATATTTT. Translated: CASSGGPSGNTIYF.

V and J are TRBV7-2 and TRBJ2-3, with TRBD2 as a possible D gene (7 bases). This CDR3 comprises 14 residues. V shed 1 base and J shed 6 bases, with 11 bases lying between them. In germline, CDR1 is SGHTA, CDR2 FQGNSA. The CDR3 reads CASSLGGGADTQYF. The CDR3 coding sequence is TGTGCCAGCAGCTTAGGTGGGGGGGCCGATACGCAGTATTTT.

This chain uses TRBV5-1 with TRBJ2-7, with a weak D call TRBD2 (5 bases). The CDR3 covers 17 residues. Between the trimmed V and J ends, which lost 0 bases and 7 bases, there was a span of 23 bases. Germline CDR1 is SGHRS and CDR2 is YFSETQ. CDR3 residues: CASSLGAGLKARWEQYF. The DNA for the CDR3 is TGCGCCAGCAGCTTGGGGGCGGGTCTAAAAGCTCGATGGGAGCAGTACTTC.

This chain connects TRBV2 to TRBJ2-2; 9 positions match TRBD1. CDR3 length equals 14 residues. J gave up 5 bases and V 10 bases, and 8 bases lay outside the gene matches. In germline, CDR1 is SNHLY, CDR2 FYNNEI. This chain's CDR3 is CATNRGRETGELFF. CDR3 nucleotide sequence: TGTGCCACGAACAGGGGGCGAGAGACCGGGGAGCTGTTTTTT.

This chain uses TRBV6-6 with TRBJ2-5; TRBD1 or TRBD2 may be the D gene (5 bases each). Per the germline V gene, CDR1 is MNHNY and CDR2 is SVGAGI (reference sequence). Trimming took off 2 bases at V and 0 bases at J, with 10 bases between the two ends. This CDR3 spans 15 amino acids. The CDR3 DNA reads as TGTGCCAGCAGTTACGCCGGGACCCACCAAGAGACCCAGTACTTC. Protein: CASSYAGTHQETQYF.

This clone was found a few times. The V gene is TRBV7-2, the J gene TRBJ2-7; 8 bases are shared with TRBD2. The CDR3 has 15 amino acids. The V gene's germline CDR1 is SGHTA and CDR2 FQGNSA. V shed 5 bases, J shed 4 bases, and the junction held 10 bases outside the gene matches. CDR3: CASSPSLAGGYEQYF. CDR3 DNA sequence: TGTGCCAGCAGCCCCAGCCTAGCGGGCGGGTACGAGCAGTACTTC.

This chain uses TRBV11-2 with TRBJ1-5; D gene unclear. From germline, CDR1 is SGHAT and CDR2 FQNNGV. V lost 5 bases and J 7 bases, leaving 12 bases between the germline ends. The CDR3 has 13 amino acids. The CDR3 DNA follows: TGTGCCAGCAGCCCCTCTCACCGGCAGCCCCAGCATTTT. This encodes CASSPSHRQPQHF.

A remark on this clone: This same CDR3 is encoded by further DNA sequences in the sample. The chain employs TRBV5-1 and TRBJ1-2; D not resolved. V lost 0 bases to trimming and J lost 5 bases, with 11 bases between them. The CDR3 spans 14 residues. Germline CDR1 is SGHRS and CDR2 is YFSETQ. As DNA, the CDR3 is TGCGCCAGCAGCTTGGGAAGACCGGCATATGGCTACACCTTC. It encodes CASSLGRPAYGYTF.

This clone was picked up a small number of times. J is TRBJ2-7 and V is TRBV7-9, with D perhaps given as TRBD1 or TRBD2 (5 bases each). The V and J ends lost 5 bases and 6 bases respectively, with 17 bases between them. CDR1 SEHNR and CDR2 FQNEAQ come from the germline V gene (reference sequence). CDR3 size: 14 residues. CDR3 bases: TGTGCCAGCAGCCGGGACGTGGGTTATGTCGAGCAGTACTTC. It specifies CASSRDVGYVEQYF. Together with reference TRBV7-9 and TRBJ2-7, the CDR3 gives the full variable domain: DTGVSQNPRHKITKRGQNVTFRCDPISEHNRLYWYRQTLGQGPEFLTYFQNEAQLEKSRLLSDRFSAERPKGSFSTLEIQRTEQGDSAMYLCASSRDVGYVEQYFGPGTRLTVT.

The chain recombines TRBV7-8 with TRBJ1-1; 7 bases agree with TRBD1. CDR3 size: 16 residues. The V gene's germline CDR1 is SGHVS and CDR2 FQNEAQ. J gave up 4 bases and V 0 bases, and 8 bases lay outside the gene matches. Written as DNA, the CDR3 is TGTGCCAGCAGCTTAGCCGGGACAGCTGGTCCCACTGAAGCTTTCTTT. It codes for CASSLAGTAGPTEAFF.